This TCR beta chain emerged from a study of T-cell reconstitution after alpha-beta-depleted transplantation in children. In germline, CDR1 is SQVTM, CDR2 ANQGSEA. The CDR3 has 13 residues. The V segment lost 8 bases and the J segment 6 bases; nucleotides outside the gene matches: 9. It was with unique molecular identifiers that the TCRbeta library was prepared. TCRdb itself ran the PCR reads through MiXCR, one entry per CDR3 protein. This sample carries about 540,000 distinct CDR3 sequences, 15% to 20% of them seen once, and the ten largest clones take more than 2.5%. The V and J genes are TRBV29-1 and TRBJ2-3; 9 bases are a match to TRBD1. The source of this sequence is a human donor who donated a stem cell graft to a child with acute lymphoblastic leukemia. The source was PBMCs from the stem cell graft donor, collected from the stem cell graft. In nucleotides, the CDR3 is TGCAGCATTAGACAGGGGGTCATCGATACGCAGTATTTT. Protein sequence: CSIRQGVIDTQYF.